The sequence of this T cell receptor beta chain was determined in a study of cytomegalovirus exposure and HLA in healthy donors. Study context: The platform used for the 120 or so validation repertoires matched that of the roughly 700 first-cohort repertoires, a later analysis reported.

Only in-frame clones appear in the TCRdb table, and some are missing; sequencing was by immunoSEQ multiplex PCR. This sample has some 200,000 clones; around 81% occur once, and the top ten carry approximately 3%. Germline CDR1 and CDR2: SGHRS and YFSETQ. This CDR3 region has 15 residues. V was clipped by 0 bases and J by 3 bases; unmatched bases: 5. The sequenced material came from PBMCs. This chain joins TRBV5-1 and TRBJ1-2; TRBD1 matches at 7 bases. The sequence was obtained from a young woman in good health and CMV-seropositive. The chain's CDR3 is CASSLAGQRDYGYTF. CDR3 sequence (DNA): TGCGCCAGCAGCTTGGCGGGACAGAGGGACTATGGCTACACCTTC. The whole variable domain, remainder taken from reference TRBV5-1 and TRBJ1-2, is KAGVTQTPRYLIKTRGQQVTLSCSPISGHRSVSWYQQTPGQGLQFLFEYFSETQRNKGNFPGRFSGRQFSNSRSEMNVSTLELGDSALYLCASSLAGQRDYGYTFGSGTRLTVV.